This T cell receptor beta chain was identified during a study of CD8 T cells in Susac syndrome. With random hexamers, roughly 0.45 to 1 ug RNA was reverse transcribed. TCR beta CDR3 was amplified by immunoSEQ covering 54 Vbeta and 13 Jbeta. From the immunoSEQ multiplex PCR reads, TCRdb called clonotypes with MiXCR, one entry per CDR3 protein. The sample holds about 120,000 distinct CDR3 sequences, just under 95% seen once. CDR3 length: 13 amino acids. Trimming shortened V by 5 bases and J by 0 bases, and 8 bases separated the two germline ends. In germline, CDR1 is SQVTM, CDR2 ANQGSEA. The study, taken as a whole, reports: The total CD8+ repertoires contained around 15 Susac-specific public clones, and the CD8+ TEMRA repertoires contained five or six.

Susac syndrome patients met recently defined diagnostic criteria for definite or probable disease. Concerning this clonotype itself: Its antigen remains unknown.

The rearrangement links TRBV29-1 to TRBJ2-4; D not resolved. The source of this sequence is a human donor with Susac syndrome. Sequencing was performed on CD8+ T cells from PBMCs. CDR3 protein: CSVRLGAKNIQYF. DNA for the CDR3: TGCAGCGTTAGATTAGGAGCCAAAAACATTCAGTACTTC. Looking up the rest from reference TRBV29-1 and TRBJ2-4 gives the full variable domain: SAVISQKPSRDICQRGTSLTIQCQVDSQVTMMFWYRQQPGQSLTLIATANQGSEATYESGFVIDKFPISRPNLTFSTLTVSNMSPEDSSIYLCSVRLGAKNIQYFGAGTRLSVL.